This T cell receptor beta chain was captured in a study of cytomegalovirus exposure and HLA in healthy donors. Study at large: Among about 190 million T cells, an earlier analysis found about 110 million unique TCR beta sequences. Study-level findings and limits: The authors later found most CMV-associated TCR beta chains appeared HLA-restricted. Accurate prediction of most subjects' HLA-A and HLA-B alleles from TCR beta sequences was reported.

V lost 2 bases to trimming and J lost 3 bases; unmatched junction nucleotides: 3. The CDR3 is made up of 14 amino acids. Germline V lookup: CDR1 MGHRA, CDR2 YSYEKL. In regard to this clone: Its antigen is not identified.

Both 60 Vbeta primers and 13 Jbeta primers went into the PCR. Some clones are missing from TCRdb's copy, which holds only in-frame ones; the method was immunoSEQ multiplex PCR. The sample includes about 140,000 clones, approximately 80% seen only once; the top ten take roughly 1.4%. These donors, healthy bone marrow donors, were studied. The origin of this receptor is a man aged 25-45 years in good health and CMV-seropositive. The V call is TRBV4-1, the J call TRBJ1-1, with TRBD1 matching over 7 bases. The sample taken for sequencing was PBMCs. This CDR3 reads CASSQWTGDTEAFF. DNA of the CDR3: TGCGCCAGCAGCCAATGGACAGGAGACACTGAAGCTTTCTTT.